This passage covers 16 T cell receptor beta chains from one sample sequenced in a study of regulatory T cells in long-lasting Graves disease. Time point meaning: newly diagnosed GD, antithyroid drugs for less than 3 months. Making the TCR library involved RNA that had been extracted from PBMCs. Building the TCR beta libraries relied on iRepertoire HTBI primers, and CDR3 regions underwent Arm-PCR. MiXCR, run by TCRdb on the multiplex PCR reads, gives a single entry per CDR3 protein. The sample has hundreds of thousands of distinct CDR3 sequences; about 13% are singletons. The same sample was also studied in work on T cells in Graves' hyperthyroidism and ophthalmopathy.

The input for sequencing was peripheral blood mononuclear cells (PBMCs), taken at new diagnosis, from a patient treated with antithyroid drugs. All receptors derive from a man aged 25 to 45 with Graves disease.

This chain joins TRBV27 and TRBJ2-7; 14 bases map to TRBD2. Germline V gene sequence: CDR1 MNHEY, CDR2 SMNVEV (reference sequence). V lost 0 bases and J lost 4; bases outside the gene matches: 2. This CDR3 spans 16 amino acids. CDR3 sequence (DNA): TGTGCCAGCAGTTTATCGGGACTAGCGGGAGTATACGAGCAGTACTTC. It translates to CASSLSGLAGVYEQYF.

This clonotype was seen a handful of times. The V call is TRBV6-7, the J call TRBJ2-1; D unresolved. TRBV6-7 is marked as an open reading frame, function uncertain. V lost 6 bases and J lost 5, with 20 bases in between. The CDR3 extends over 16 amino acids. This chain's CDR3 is CASSSCTLSRDNEQFF. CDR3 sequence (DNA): TGTGCCAGCAGCTCTTGTACTCTTTCTCGGGACAATGAGCAGTTCTTC.

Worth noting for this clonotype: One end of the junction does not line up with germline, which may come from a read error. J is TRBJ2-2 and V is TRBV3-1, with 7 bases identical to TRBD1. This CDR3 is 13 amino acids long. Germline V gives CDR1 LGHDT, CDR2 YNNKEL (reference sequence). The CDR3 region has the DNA TGTGTCAGCAGCAACACAGGGGCCGGGGAGCTGTTTTTT. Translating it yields CVSSNTGAGELFF. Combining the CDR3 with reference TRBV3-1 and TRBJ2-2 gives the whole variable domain DTAVSQTPKYLVTQMGNDKSIKCEQNLGHDTMYWYKQDSKKFLKIMFSYNNKELIINETVPNRFSPKSPDKAHLNLHINSLELGDSAVYFCVSSNTGAGELFFGEGSRLTVL.

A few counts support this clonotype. CDR3 in amino acids: CASKDLMDTEAFF. The CDR3 DNA reads TGTGCCAGTAAGGACCTCATGGACACTGAAGCTTTCTTT. This sequence joins TRBV27 and TRBJ1-1; D ambiguous. The length of the CDR3 is 13 residues. Germline CDR1 reads MNHEY; CDR2 reads SMNVEV (reference sequence). With 9 bases removed from V and 3 bases from J, the gap between germline ends came to 14 bases.

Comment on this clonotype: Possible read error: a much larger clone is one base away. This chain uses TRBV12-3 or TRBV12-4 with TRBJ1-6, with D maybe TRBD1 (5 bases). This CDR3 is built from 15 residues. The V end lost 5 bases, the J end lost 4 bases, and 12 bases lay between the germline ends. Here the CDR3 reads CASSLREGYNSPLHF. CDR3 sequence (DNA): TGTGCCAGCAGTCTCCGGGAGGGGTATAATTCACCCCTCCACTTT.

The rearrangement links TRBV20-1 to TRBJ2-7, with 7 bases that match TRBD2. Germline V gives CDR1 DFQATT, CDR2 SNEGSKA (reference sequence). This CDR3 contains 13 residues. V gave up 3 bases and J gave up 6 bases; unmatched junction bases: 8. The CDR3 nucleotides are TGCAGTGCTAGTGGCGGGAGTACGGGCGAGCAGTACTTC. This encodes CSASGGSTGEQYF.

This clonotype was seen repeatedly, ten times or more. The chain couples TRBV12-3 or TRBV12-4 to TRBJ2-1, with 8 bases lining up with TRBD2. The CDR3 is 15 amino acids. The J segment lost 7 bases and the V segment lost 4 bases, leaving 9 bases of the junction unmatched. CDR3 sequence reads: CASSSASGRLNEQFF. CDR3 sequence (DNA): TGTGCCAGCAGTTCCGCTAGCGGGCGGTTAAATGAGCAGTTCTTC.

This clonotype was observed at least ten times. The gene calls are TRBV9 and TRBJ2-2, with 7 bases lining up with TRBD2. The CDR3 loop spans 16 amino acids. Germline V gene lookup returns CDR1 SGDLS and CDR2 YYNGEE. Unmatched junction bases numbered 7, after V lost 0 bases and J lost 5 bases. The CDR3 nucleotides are TGTGCCAGCAGCGTAGCAGGGAGGGAGGGGACCGGGGAGCTGTTTTTT. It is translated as CASSVAGREGTGELFF.

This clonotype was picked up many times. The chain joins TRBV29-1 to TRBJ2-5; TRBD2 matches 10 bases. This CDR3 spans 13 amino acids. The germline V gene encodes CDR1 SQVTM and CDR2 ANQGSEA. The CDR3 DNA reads TGCAGTGGTTCGTCTAGCGGGGGAGAGACCCAGTACTTC. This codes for CSGSSSGGETQYF.

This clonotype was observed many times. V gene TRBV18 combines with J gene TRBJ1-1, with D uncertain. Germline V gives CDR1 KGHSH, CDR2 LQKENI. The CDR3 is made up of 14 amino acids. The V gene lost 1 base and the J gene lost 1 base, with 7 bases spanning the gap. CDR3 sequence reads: CASSPLAENTEAFF. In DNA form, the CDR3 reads TGTGCCAGCTCACCACTGGCGGAGAACACTGAAGCTTTCTTT. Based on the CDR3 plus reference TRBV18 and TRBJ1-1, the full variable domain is NAGVMQNPRHLVRRRGQEARLRCSPMKGHSHVYWYRQLPEEGLKFMVYLQKENIIDESGMPKERFSAEFPKEGPSILRIQQVVRGDSAAYFCASSPLAENTEAFFGQGTRLTVV.

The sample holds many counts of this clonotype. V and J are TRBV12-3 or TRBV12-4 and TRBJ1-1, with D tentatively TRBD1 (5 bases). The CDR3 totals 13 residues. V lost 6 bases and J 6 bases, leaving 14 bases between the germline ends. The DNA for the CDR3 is TGTGCCAGCAGCCTGACAGTAACATCTGAAGCTTTCTTT. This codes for CASSLTVTSEAFF.

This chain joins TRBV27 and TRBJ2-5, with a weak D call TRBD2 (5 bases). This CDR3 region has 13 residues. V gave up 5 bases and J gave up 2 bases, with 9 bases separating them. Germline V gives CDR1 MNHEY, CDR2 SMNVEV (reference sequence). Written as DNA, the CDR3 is TGTGCCAGCAGTCGGAGGTATCAAGAGACCCAGTACTTC. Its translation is CASSRRYQETQYF.

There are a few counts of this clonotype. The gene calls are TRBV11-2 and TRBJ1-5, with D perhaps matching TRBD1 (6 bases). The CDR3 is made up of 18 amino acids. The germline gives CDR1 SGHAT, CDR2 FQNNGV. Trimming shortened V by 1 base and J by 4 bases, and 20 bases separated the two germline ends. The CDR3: CASSLGHPGMGTNQPQHF. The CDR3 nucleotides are TGTGCCAGCAGCTTAGGCCATCCGGGGATGGGGACAAATCAGCCCCAGCATTTT.

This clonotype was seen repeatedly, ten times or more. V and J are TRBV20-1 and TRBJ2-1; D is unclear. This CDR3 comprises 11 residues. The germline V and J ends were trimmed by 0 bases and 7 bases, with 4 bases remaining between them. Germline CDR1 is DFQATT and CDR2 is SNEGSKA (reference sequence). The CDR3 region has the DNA TGCAGTGCTAGAGATCCGAATGAGCAGTTCTTC. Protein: CSARDPNEQFF.

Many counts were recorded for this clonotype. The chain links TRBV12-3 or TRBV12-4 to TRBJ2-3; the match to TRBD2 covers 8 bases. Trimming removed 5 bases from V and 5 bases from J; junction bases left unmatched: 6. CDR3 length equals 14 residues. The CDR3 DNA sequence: TGTGCCAGCAGTGGGACTAGAGACCGAGATACGCAGTATTTT. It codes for CASSGTRDRDTQYF.

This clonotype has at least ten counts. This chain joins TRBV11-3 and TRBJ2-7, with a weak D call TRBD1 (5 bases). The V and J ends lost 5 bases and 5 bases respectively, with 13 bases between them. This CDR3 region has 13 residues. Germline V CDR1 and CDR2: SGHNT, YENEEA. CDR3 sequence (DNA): TGTGCCAGCAGCCTAGTCTGGGGCCACGAGCAGTACTTC. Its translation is CASSLVWGHEQYF.